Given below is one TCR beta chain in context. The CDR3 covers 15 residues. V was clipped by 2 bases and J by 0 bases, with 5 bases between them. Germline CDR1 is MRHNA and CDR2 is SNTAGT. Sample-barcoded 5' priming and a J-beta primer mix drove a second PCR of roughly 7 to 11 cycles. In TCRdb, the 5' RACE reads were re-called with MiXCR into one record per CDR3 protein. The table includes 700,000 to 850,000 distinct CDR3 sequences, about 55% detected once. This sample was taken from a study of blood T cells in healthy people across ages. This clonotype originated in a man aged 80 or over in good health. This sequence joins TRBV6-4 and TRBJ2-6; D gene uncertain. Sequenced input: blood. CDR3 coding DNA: TGTGCCAGCAGTGACGTCTCCTCTGGGGCCAACGTCCTGACTTTC. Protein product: CASSDVSSGANVLTF.